What follows are 8 T cell receptor beta chains derived from one specimen sequenced in a study of cytomegalovirus exposure and HLA in healthy donors. The PCR had 60 Vbeta and 13 Jbeta primers. Generated by immunoSEQ multiplex PCR, the TCRdb table keeps only in-frame clones and is missing some. The table shows roughly 150,000 clones, with over 60% occurring only once. What was sequenced was PBMCs. The receptors were sampled from a woman between 18 and 29 years old in good health and CMV-seronegative.

Only a few counts were recorded for this clone. CDR3 coding DNA: TGTGCCAGCAGTTACTCCCAGGGGACAGATACGCAGTATTTT. Protein: CASSYSQGTDTQYF. The chain is built from TRBV6-5 and TRBJ2-3, with a possible D match to TRBD1 (6 bases). Germline CDR1 reads MNHEY; CDR2 reads SVGAGI. Deletions cut 0 bases from V and 3 bases from J, with 7 bases between. The length of the CDR3 is 14 residues.

This clone has just a few counts. V is TRBV11-2 and J is TRBJ2-4; D perhaps matches TRBD2 (5 bases). The CDR3 has 17 amino acids. Germline assignment: CDR1 SGHAT and CDR2 FQNNGV. With 1 base removed from V and 0 bases from J, the gap between germline ends came to 13 bases. CDR3 coding DNA: TGTGCCAGCAGCTTAGTACGGACTGACTTAGCCAAAAACATTCAGTACTTC. Its translation is CASSLVRTDLAKNIQYF.

The CDR3 region is CASISRDRYLTGMNTEAFF. The CDR3 nucleotides read TGTGCCAGCATAAGTCGGGACAGGTACCTAACGGGGATGAACACTGAAGCTTTCTTT. V and J are TRBV2 and TRBJ1-1, with TRBD1 matching 8 bases. Germline CDR1 reads SNHLY; CDR2 reads FYNNEI. V lost 7 bases and J lost 0; bases outside the gene matches: 19. The CDR3 is made up of 19 amino acids.

The chain combines TRBV6-4 with TRBJ2-3; the match to TRBD1 covers 7 bases. CDR3 length: 14 residues. Trimming took 6 bases from V and 0 from J; bases not matched to a gene: 3. Germline V lookup: CDR1 MRHNA, CDR2 SNTAGT. Here the CDR3 reads CASRGTASTDTQYF. The DNA of the CDR3 is TGTGCCAGCAGGGGGACAGCTAGCACAGATACGCAGTATTTT.

The sample holds one count of this clone. The J gene is TRBJ1-5, the V gene TRBV19; TRBD1 matches 7 bases. V shed 3 bases and J 2 bases; nucleotides not matched to a gene: 1. From germline, CDR1 is LNHDA and CDR2 SQIVND (reference sequence). This CDR3 region has 14 residues. In DNA, the CDR3 is TGTGCCAGTAGTATCGGACAGGGCAATCAGCCCCAGCATTTT. It translates to CASSIGQGNQPQHF.

The rearrangement uses TRBV7-9 and TRBJ1-2, with 10 bases that match TRBD1. CDR3 size: 17 residues. The ends lost 5 bases at V and 8 bases at J; junction bases unmatched: 17. The V gene's germline CDR1 is SEHNR and CDR2 FQNEAQ (reference sequence). The CDR3 DNA sequence: TGTGCCAGCAGCCGGAGCCCGGGACAGGGGAATATGTGGGGCTACACCTTC. It specifies CASSRSPGQGNMWGYTF.

This chain connects TRBV5-4 to TRBJ2-5, with 14 bases that match TRBD2. V lost 2 bases and J lost 5; bases outside the gene matches: 8. This CDR3 region has 17 residues. Germline CDR1 SGHNT, CDR2 YYREEE (reference sequence). CDR3 in amino acids: CASSFKGLAGVRETQYF. CDR3 bases: TGTGCCAGCAGCTTCAAGGGACTAGCGGGAGTACGGGAGACCCAGTACTTC.

This clone was seen a few times. The chain recombines TRBV9 with TRBJ2-1, with D perhaps matching TRBD1 (5 bases). V was pared by 3 bases and J by 4 bases, with 11 bases between. CDR1 SGDLS and CDR2 YYNGEE come from the germline V gene. The CDR3 has 14 amino acids. The DNA of the CDR3 is TGTGCCAGCAGCGCCTATGACAGTTACAATGAGCAGTTCTTC. Its protein product is CASSAYDSYNEQFF.